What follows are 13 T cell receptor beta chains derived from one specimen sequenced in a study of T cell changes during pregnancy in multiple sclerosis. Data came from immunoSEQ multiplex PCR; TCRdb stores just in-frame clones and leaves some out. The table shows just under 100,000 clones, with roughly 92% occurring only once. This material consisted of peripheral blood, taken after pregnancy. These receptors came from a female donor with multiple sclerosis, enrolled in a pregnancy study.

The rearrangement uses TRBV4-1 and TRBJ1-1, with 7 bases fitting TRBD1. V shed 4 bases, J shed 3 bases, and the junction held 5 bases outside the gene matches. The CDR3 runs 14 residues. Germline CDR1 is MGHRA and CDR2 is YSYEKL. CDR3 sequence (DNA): TGCGCCAGCAGCCCGACAGGGCCGGACACTGAAGCTTTCTTT. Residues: CASSPTGPDTEAFF.

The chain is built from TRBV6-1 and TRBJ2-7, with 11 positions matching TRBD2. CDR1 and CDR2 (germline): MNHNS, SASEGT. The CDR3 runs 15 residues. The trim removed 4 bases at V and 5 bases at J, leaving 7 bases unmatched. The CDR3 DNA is TGTGCCAGCAGTGTGAAGACTAGCGGGAATGACGAGCAGTACTTC. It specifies CASSVKTSGNDEQYF.

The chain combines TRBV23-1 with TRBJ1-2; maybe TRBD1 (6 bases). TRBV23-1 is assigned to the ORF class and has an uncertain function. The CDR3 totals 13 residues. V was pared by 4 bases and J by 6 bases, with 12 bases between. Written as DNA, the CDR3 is TGCGCCAGCAGTCTTGGGGGCGAGGATGGCTACACCTTC. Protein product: CASSLGGEDGYTF.

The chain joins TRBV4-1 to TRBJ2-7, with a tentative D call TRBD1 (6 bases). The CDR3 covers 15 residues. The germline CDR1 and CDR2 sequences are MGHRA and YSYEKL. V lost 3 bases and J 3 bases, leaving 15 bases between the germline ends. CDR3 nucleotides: TGCGCCAGCAGCCATCCACGACAGGCCGGCTACGAGCAGTACTTC. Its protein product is CASSHPRQAGYEQYF.

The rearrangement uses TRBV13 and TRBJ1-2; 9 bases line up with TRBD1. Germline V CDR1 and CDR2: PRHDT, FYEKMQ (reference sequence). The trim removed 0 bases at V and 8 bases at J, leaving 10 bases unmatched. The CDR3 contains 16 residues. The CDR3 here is CASSLGMGQGGLGYTF. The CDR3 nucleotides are TGTGCCAGCAGCTTAGGCATGGGACAGGGCGGGCTAGGCTACACCTTC.

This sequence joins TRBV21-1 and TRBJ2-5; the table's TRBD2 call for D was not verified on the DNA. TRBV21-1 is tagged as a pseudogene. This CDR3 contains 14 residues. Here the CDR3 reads CASRAGGTQETQYF. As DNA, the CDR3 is TGTGCCAGCCGGGCCGGAGGGACCCAAGAGACCCAGTACTTC.

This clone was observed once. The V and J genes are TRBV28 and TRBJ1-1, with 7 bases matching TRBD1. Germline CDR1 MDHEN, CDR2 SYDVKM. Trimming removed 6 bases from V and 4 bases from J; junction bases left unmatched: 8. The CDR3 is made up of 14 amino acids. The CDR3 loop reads CASRVTGMSTEAFF. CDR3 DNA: TGTGCCAGCAGAGTGACAGGGATGAGCACTGAAGCTTTCTTT.

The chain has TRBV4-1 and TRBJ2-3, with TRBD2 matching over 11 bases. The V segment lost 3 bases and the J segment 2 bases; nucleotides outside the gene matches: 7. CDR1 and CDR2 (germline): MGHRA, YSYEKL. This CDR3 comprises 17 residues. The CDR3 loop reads CASSQIPGLAATDTQYF. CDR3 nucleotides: TGCGCCAGCAGCCAGATCCCGGGACTAGCGGCCACAGATACGCAGTATTTT.

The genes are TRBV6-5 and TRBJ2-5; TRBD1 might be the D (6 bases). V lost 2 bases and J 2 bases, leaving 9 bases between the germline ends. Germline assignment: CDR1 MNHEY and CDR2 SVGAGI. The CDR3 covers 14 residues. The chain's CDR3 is CASSYGTLQETQYF. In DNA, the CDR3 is TGTGCCAGCAGTTACGGGACATTACAAGAGACCCAGTACTTC.

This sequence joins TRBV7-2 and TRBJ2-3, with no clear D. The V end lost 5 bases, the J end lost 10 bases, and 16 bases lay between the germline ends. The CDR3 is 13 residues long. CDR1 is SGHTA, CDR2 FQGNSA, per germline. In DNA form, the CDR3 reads TGTGCCAGCAGCCCTCCGTTCTCGAGTCCGCAGTATTTT. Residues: CASSPPFSSPQYF. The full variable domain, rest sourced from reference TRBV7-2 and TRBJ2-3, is GAGVSQSPSNKVTEKGKDVELRCDPISGHTALYWYRQSLGQGLEFLIYFQGNSAPDKSGLPSDRFSAERTGGSVSTLTIQRTQQEDSAVYLCASSPPFSSPQYFGPGTRLTVL.

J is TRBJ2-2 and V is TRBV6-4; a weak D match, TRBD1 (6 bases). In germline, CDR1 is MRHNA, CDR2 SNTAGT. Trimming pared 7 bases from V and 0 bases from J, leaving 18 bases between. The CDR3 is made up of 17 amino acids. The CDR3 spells CASTQQGAMANTGELFF. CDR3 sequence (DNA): TGTGCCAGCACCCAACAGGGAGCGATGGCGAACACCGGGGAGCTGTTTTTT.

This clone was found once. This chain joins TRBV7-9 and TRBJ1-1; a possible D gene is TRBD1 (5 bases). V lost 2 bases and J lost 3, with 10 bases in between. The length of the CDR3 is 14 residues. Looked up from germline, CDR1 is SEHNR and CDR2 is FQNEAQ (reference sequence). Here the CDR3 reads CASSLPGLYTEAFF. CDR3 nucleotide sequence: TGTGCCAGCAGCTTACCAGGGTTGTACACTGAAGCTTTCTTT.

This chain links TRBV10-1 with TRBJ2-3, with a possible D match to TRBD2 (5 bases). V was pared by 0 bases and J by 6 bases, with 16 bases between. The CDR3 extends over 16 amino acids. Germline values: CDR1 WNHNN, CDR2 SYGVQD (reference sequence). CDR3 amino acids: CASSESLASSVDTQYF. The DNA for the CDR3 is TGCGCCAGCAGTGAGTCTCTAGCTTCCTCGGTGGATACGCAGTATTTT.